The clone carrying this T cell receptor beta chain was picked up many times. This specimen belongs to a study of T cells in Graves' hyperthyroidism and ophthalmopathy. The germline V and J ends were trimmed by 4 bases and 7 bases, with 14 bases remaining between them. The CDR3 has 13 residues. Per germline, CDR1 DFQATT and CDR2 SNEGSKA (reference sequence). There were TCR beta CDR3 regions amplified from RNA transcripts. Using the HTBI primer set, a first-round RT-PCR was run on the TCR CDR3. A single record per CDR3 protein comes from TCRdb applying MiXCR to the multiplex PCR reads. This sample carries about 610,000 distinct CDR3 sequences, about 15% of them seen once, and the ten largest clones take roughly 4.5%.

The origin of this receptor is a woman between 40 and 55 years old with Graves' ophthalmopathy. What was sequenced was blood. V usage is TRBV20-1 and J usage is TRBJ1-5; the D gene is possibly TRBD1 (6 bases). The CDR3 here is CSAKKQGEQPQHF. The CDR3 coding sequence is TGCAGTGCTAAAAAACAGGGCGAACAGCCCCAGCATTTT.